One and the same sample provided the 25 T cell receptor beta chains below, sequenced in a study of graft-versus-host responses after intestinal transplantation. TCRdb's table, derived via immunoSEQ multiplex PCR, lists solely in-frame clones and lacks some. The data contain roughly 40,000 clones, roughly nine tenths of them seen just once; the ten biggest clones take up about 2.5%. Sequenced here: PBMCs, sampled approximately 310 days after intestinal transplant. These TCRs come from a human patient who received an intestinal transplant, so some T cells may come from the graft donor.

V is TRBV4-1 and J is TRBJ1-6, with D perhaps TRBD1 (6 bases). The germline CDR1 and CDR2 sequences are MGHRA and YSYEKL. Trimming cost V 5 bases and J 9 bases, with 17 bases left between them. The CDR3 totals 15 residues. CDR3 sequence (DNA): TGCGCCAGCAGCGCGGGGGGCTTGATCGGTTCACCCCTCCACTTT. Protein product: CASSAGGLIGSPLHF.

CDR3 in DNA: TGTGCCAGCAGCGAAAGCGATCTAGTAACCGGGGAGCTGTTTTTT. This encodes CASSESDLVTGELFF. This chain connects TRBV6-4 to TRBJ2-2; D call uncertain. This CDR3 is built from 15 residues. Trimming took 6 bases from V and 5 from J, leaving 16 bases between them. Germline CDR1 reads MRHNA; CDR2 reads SNTAGT.

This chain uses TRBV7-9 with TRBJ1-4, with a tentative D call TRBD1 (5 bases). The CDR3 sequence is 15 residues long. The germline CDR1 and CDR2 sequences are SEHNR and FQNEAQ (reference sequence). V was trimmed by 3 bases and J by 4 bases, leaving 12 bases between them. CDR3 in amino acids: CASSFSAGSNEKLFF. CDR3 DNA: TGTGCCAGCAGCTTCTCAGCAGGGAGTAATGAAAAACTGTTTTTT.

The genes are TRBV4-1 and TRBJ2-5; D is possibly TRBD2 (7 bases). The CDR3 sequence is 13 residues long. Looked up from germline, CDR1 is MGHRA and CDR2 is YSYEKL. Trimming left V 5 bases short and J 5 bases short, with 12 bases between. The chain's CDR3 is CASSGGGEETQYF. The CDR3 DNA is TGCGCCAGCAGCGGAGGGGGGGAGGAGACCCAGTACTTC.

This chain's CDR3 is CASSPVVAGELFF. The DNA for the CDR3 is TGTGCCAGCAGTCCAGTGGTCGCCGGGGAGCTGTTTTTT. The rearrangement links TRBV7-2 to TRBJ2-2, with no clear D. Germline CDR1 and CDR2: SGHTA and FQGNSA. Deletions cut 6 bases from V and 6 bases from J, with 11 bases between. The CDR3 totals 13 residues.

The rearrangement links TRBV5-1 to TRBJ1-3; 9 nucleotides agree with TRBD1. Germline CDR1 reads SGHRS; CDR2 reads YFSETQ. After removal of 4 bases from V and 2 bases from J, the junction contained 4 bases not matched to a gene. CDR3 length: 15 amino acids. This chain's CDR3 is CASSEDRGTGNTIYF. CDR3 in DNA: TGCGCCAGCAGCGAGGACAGGGGCACTGGAAACACCATATATTTT.

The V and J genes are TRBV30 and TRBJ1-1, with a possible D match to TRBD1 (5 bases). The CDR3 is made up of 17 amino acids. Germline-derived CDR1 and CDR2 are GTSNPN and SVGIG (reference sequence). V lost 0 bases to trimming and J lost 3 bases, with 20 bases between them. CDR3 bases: TGTGCCTGGAGTGTACCTCAAAAGTGGGGGATGGACACTGAAGCTTTCTTT. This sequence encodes CAWSVPQKWGMDTEAFF.

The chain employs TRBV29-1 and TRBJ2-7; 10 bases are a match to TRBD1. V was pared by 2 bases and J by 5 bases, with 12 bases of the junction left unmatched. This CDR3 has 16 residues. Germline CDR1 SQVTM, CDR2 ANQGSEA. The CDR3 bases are TGCAGCGTTGAAAGGGGAAGACAGGGGGCTAGGAACGAGCAGTACTTC. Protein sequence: CSVERGRQGARNEQYF.

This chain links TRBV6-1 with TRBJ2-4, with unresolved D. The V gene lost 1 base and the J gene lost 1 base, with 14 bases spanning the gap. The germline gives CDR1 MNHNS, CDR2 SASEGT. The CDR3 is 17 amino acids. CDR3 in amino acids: CASSEEEWASAKNIQYF. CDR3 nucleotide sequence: TGTGCCAGCAGTGAAGAGGAGTGGGCTTCTGCCAAAAACATTCAGTACTTC.

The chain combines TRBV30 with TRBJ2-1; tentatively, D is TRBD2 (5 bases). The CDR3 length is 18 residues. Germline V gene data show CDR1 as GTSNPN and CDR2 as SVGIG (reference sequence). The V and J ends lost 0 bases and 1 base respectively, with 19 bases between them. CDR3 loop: CAWSVAPKRIPSYNEQFF. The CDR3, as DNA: TGTGCCTGGAGTGTTGCGCCGAAGCGGATCCCTTCCTACAATGAGCAGTTCTTC. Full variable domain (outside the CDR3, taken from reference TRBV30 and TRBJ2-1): SQTIHQWPATLVQPVGSPLSLECTVEGTSNPNLYWYRQAAGRGLQLLFYSVGIGQISSEVPQNLSASRPQDRQFILSSKKLLLSDSGFYLCAWSVAPKRIPSYNEQFFGPGTRLTVL.

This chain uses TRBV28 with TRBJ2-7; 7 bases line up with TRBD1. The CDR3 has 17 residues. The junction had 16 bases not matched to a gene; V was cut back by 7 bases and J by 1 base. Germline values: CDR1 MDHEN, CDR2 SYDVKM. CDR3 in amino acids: CASTPSTRQGRSYEQYF. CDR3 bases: TGTGCCAGCACCCCCTCAACCAGACAGGGACGATCCTACGAGCAGTACTTC.

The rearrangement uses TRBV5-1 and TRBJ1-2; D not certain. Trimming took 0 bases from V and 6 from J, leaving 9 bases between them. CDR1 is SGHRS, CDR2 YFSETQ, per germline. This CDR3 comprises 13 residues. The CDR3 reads CASSLGLPNGYTF. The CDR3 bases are TGCGCCAGCAGCTTGGGACTGCCGAATGGCTACACCTTC.

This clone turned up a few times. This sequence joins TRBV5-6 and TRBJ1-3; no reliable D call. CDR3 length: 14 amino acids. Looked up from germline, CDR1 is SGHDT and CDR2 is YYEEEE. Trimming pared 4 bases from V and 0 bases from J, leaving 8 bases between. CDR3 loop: CASSRSPSGNTIYF. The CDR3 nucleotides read TGTGCCAGCAGCCGTAGTCCCTCTGGAAACACCATATATTTT.

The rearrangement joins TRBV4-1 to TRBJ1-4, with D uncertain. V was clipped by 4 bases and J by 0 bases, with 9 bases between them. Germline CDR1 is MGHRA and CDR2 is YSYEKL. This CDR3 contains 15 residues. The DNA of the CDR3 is TGCGCCAGCAGCCCTCCGAGAACAACTAATGAAAAACTGTTTTTT. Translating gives CASSPPRTTNEKLFF.

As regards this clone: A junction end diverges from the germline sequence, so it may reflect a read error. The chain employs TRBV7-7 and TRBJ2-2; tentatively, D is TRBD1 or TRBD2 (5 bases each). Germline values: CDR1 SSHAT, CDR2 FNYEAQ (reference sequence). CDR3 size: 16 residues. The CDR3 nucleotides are TGTGCTAGCAGCTTTATATCGGGGCAAGGGGCCGGGGAGCTGTTTTTT. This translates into CASSFISGQGAGELFF.

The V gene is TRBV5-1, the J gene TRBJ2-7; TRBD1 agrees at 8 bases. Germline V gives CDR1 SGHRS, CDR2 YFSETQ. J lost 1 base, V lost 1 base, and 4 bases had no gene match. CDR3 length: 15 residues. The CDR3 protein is CASSLPGQASYEQYF. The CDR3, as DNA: TGCGCCAGCAGCTTGCCGGGACAGGCGTCCTACGAGCAGTACTTC.

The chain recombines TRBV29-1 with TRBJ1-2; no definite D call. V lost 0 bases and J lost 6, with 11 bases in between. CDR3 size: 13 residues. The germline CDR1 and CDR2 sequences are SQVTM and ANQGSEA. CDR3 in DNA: TGCAGCGTTGAAGATGTTTCCGGGGATGGCTACACCTTC. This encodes CSVEDVSGDGYTF.

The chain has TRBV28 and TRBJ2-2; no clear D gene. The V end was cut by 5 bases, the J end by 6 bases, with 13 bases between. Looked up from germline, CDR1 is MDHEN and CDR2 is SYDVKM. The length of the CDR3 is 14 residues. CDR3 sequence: CASSPLTEPGELFF. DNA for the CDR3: TGTGCCAGCAGTCCACTGACTGAGCCCGGGGAGCTGTTTTTT.

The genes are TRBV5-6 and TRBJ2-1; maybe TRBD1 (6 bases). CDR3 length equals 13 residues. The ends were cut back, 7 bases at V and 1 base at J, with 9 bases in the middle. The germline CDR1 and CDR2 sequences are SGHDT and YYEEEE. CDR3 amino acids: CASLGTSYNEQFF. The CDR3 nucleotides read TGTGCCAGCCTTGGGACATCCTACAATGAGCAGTTCTTC.

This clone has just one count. CDR3 amino acids: CASSFPGQGSYNEQFF. Here the CDR3 DNA reads TGTGCCAGCAGCTTCCCAGGACAGGGCTCCTACAATGAGCAGTTCTTC. J is TRBJ2-1 and V is TRBV7-2; TRBD1 agrees at 8 bases. Germline assignment: CDR1 SGHTA and CDR2 FQGNSA. This CDR3 is built from 16 residues. The V gene end was trimmed by 3 bases and the J gene end by 0 bases; junction bases not matched to a gene: 4.

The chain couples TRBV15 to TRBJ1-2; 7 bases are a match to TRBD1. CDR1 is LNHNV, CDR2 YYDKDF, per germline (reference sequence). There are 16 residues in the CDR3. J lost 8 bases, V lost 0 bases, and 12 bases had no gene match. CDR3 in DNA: TGTGCCACCAGCAGAGACTCCCTTGACAGGGTAGGAGGCTACACCTTC. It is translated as CATSRDSLDRVGGYTF.

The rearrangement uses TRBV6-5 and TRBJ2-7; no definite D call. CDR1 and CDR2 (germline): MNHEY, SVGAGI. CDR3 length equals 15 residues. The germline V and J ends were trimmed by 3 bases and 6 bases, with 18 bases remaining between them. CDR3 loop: CASSYKRASKTEQYF. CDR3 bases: TGTGCCAGCAGTTATAAAAGGGCCTCAAAAACCGAGCAGTACTTC.

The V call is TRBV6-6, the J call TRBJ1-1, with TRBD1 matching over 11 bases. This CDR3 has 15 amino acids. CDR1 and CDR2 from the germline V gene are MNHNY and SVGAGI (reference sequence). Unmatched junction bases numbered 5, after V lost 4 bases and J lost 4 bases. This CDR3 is CASSSRTGGVTEAFF. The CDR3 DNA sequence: TGTGCCAGCAGTTCGCGGACAGGGGGCGTCACTGAAGCTTTCTTT.

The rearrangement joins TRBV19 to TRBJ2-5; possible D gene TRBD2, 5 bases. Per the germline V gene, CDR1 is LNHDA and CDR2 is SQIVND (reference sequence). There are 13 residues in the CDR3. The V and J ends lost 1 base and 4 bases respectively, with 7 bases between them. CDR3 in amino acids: CASSIAGRETQYF. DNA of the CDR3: TGTGCCAGTAGTATAGCGGGAAGAGAGACCCAGTACTTC.

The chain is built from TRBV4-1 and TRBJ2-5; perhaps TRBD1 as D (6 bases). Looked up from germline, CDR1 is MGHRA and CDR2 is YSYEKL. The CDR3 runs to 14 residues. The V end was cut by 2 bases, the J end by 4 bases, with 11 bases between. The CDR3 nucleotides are TGCGCCAGCAGCCAACGGACAGATATAGAGACCCAGTACTTC. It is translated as CASSQRTDIETQYF.